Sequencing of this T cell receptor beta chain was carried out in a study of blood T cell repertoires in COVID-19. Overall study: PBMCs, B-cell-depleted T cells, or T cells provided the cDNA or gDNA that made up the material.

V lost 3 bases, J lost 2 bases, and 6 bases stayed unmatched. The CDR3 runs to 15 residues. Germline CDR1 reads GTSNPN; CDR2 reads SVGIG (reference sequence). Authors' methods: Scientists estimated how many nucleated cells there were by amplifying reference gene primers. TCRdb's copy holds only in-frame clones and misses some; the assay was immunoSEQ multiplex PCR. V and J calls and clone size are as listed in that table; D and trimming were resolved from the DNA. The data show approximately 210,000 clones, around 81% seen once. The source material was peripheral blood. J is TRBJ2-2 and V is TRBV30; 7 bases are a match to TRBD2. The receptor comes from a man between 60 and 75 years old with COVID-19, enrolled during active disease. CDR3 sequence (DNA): TGTGCCTGGAGGAAGCTAGCGGCCAACACCGGGGAGCTGTTTTTT. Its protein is CAWRKLAANTGELFF.